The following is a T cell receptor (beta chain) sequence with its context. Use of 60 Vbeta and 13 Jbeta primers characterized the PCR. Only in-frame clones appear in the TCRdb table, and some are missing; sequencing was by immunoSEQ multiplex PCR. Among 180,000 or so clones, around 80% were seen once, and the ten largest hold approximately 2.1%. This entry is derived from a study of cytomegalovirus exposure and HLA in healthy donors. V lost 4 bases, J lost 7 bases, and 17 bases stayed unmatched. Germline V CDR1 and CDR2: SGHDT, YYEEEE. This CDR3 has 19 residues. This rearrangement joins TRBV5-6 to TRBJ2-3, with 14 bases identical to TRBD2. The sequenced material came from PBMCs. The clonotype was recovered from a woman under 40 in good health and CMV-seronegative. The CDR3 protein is CASSRLTSGGAGRLYTQYF. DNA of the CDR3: TGTGCCAGCAGCCGCCTGACTAGCGGGGGGGCGGGAAGGTTATATACGCAGTATTTT.